Described below is a single T cell receptor beta chain sequence and its context. The antigen is not known. Germline loops: CDR1 MNHNS, CDR2 SASEGT. The CDR3 runs 12 residues. The entry originates in a study of blood T cell dynamics during melanoma immunotherapy. Study-wide context: Standard first-line treatment here was pembrolizumab or nivolumab plus ipilimumab in metastatic melanoma.

The time point here: pre-treatment baseline. Sampling occurred pretreatment (T0) and at week 3 (W3), after cycle one of checkpoint blockade. Study conclusions and caveats: Whether repertoire-driving clones were melanoma-specific could not be determined.

Assay used: immunoSEQ multiplex PCR; TCRdb lists only in-frame clones, some missing. Found here are some 4,500 clones, around 87% of them singletons; the top ten hold 17%. The chain joins TRBV6-1 to TRBJ2-5; TRBD1 aligns across 7 bases. The assigned J gene may be wrong: the sequence end matches TRBJ2-7 better. Sequences were derived from blood, sampled from a patient treated with checkpoint blockade. This receptor was taken from a human donor with melanoma. DNA of the CDR3: TGTGCCAGCATGGTGGGGACAGTCGAGCAGTACTTC. This encodes CASMVGTVEQYF.